The 26 T cell receptor beta chains in this list originate from one sample, sequenced in a study of blood T cell repertoires in COVID-19 (TCRdb year 2020). The library came from the immunoSEQ multiplex PCR assay. TCRdb carries this immuneACCESS record with in-frame sequences only. Its versions omit some clonotypes, under half of them owing to an unresolved V gene in the studies checked, with the rest unexplained. The sample yields fewer than 25,000 clones; 86% were counted once. Roughly an eighth of the sample is in the top ten clones. Sequencing used peripheral blood. All receptors come from a woman aged 80 or over with active or convalescent COVID-19.

The gene calls are TRBV4-2 and TRBJ2-3, with 12 bases identical to TRBD2. Losses at the gene ends were 0 bases for V and 0 bases for J; bases not matched to a gene: 4. Germline CDR1 LGHNA, CDR2 YNFKEQ. The CDR3 is 18 residues long. This chain's CDR3 is CASSQETSGSRSTDTQYF. CDR3 sequence (DNA): TGTGCCAGCAGCCAAGAGACTAGCGGGAGCCGTAGCACAGATACGCAGTATTTT.

This clone was found a few times. The CDR3 reads CATSDSSGGTGELFF. Here the CDR3 DNA reads TGTGCCACCAGTGATTCTTCAGGGGGAACCGGGGAGCTGTTTTTT. The chain has TRBV24-1 and TRBJ2-2, with 7 bases matching TRBD1. The CDR3 runs 15 residues. CDR1 and CDR2 from the germline V gene are KGHDR and SFDVKD. With 2 bases clipped from V and 5 bases from J, the junction kept 4 bases outside the gene matches.

The chain joins TRBV5-4 to TRBJ1-1, with D hard to call. Germline V gene sequence: CDR1 SGHNT, CDR2 YYREEE (reference sequence). The CDR3 has 13 amino acids. The ends were cut back, 1 base at V and 1 base at J, with 5 bases in the middle. The CDR3 coding sequence is TGTGCCAGCAGCTTGCGGGGGAACACTGAAGCTTTCTTT. Translating gives CASSLRGNTEAFF. Looking up the rest from reference TRBV5-4 and TRBJ1-1 gives the full variable domain: ETGVTQSPTHLIKTRGQQVTLRCSSQSGHNTVSWYQQALGQGPQFIFQYYREEENGRGNFPPRFSGLQFPNYSSELNVNALELDDSALYLCASSLRGNTEAFFGQGTRLTVV.

This chain joins TRBV27 and TRBJ1-5; D gene uncertain. The CDR3 totals 14 residues. Germline assignment: CDR1 MNHEY and CDR2 SMNVEV (reference sequence). V lost 6 bases and J 3 bases, leaving 12 bases between the germline ends. The CDR3 region is CASSPRRYNQPQHF. CDR3 nucleotide sequence: TGTGCCAGCAGCCCTAGACGGTACAATCAGCCCCAGCATTTT.

The chain carries TRBV7-6 and TRBJ1-5; D is undetermined. The CDR3 loop spans 13 amino acids. Germline loops: CDR1 SGHVS, CDR2 FNYEAQ. V lost 5 bases and J lost 4, with 9 bases in between. The CDR3 region has the DNA TGTGCCAGCAGCCCAGACGGGAATCAGCCCCAGCATTTT. This translates into CASSPDGNQPQHF.

The rearrangement joins TRBV7-2 to TRBJ1-2; D unclear. Germline-derived CDR1 and CDR2 are SGHTA and FQGNSA. The CDR3 totals 14 residues. Trimming left V 7 bases short and J 6 bases short, with 18 bases between. The CDR3 is CASKPQLLSDGYTF. The CDR3 region has the DNA TGTGCCAGCAAACCTCAATTGTTGAGCGATGGCTACACCTTC.

V usage is TRBV3-1 (or the pseudogene TRBV3-2) and J usage is TRBJ2-5; D is possibly TRBD2 (6 bases). The CDR3 has 17 residues. CDR1 is LGHDT, CDR2 YNNKEL, per germline (reference sequence). Deletions cut 3 bases from V and 5 bases from J, with 22 bases between. The CDR3 region has the DNA TGTGCCAGCAGCCATGAACGAGACGGGAGCCCCGGGGAGACCCAGTACTTC. Translating it yields CASSHERDGSPGETQYF.

This clone was observed a handful of times. The V and J genes are TRBV18 and TRBJ1-1, with a tentative D call TRBD1 (6 bases). The CDR3 sequence is 17 residues long. V was shortened by 6 bases and J by 1 base, with 21 bases between the two germline ends. Germline V gene data show CDR1 as KGHSH and CDR2 as LQKENI. CDR3 region: CASSPAQGSPQNTEAFF. CDR3 bases: TGTGCCAGCTCCCCTGCCCAGGGGTCCCCTCAGAACACTGAAGCTTTCTTT.

This sequence joins TRBV6-2 or TRBV6-3 and TRBJ1-4, with a possible D match to TRBD1 (6 bases). The germline V and J ends were trimmed by 2 bases and 6 bases, with 16 bases remaining between them. CDR3 size: 16 residues. Looked up from germline, CDR1 is MNHEY and CDR2 is SVGEGT. The CDR3 nucleotides read TGTGCCAGCAGTTACGGTCTGACGCAGGGGTATGAAAAACTGTTTTTT. This gives the protein CASSYGLTQGYEKLFF.

This clone has only one observation. The chain carries TRBV10-3 and TRBJ2-3; 9 positions agree with TRBD2. V trimming: 5 bases; J trimming: 0 bases; junction bases outside the gene matches: 6. The germline V gene encodes CDR1 ENHRY and CDR2 SYGVKD. The CDR3 contains 16 residues. The CDR3 region is CAISRSSGKSTDTQYF. As DNA, the CDR3 is TGTGCCATCAGTCGGTCTAGCGGGAAAAGCACAGATACGCAGTATTTT.

The chain employs TRBV6-6 and TRBJ2-5; 12 bases fit TRBD2. Trimming removed 4 bases from V and 1 base from J; junction bases left unmatched: 4. This CDR3 comprises 16 residues. CDR1 is MNHNY and CDR2 is SVGAGI in the germline V gene (reference sequence). The CDR3 loop reads CASSSGLAGSQETQYF. The CDR3 DNA is TGTGCCAGCAGTTCCGGACTAGCGGGGAGCCAAGAGACCCAGTACTTC.

The V call is TRBV12-3 or TRBV12-4, the J call TRBJ2-1; D is perhaps TRBD1 (6 bases). The CDR3 is made up of 13 amino acids. The V gene lost 3 bases and the J gene lost 8 bases, with 11 bases spanning the gap. For the CDR3, the DNA is TGTGCCAGCAGTTTTAACAGGGAAGATGAGCAGTTCTTC. This encodes CASSFNREDEQFF.

The V gene is TRBV5-1, the J gene TRBJ2-7, with a weak D call TRBD1 (6 bases). The CDR3 sequence is 13 residues long. In germline, CDR1 is SGHRS, CDR2 YFSETQ. Trimming cost V 4 bases and J 0 bases, with 8 bases left between them. The CDR3 DNA follows: TGCGCCAGCAGCCAGGGGCCCTCCTACGAGCAGTACTTC. Protein sequence: CASSQGPSYEQYF.

The gene calls are TRBV7-6 and TRBJ1-1; D gene unclear. V lost 5 bases to trimming and J lost 1 base, with 11 bases between them. CDR3 length: 14 residues. Per germline, CDR1 SGHVS and CDR2 FNYEAQ. The CDR3 sequence: CASSPGLANTEAFF. The DNA of the CDR3 is TGTGCCAGCAGCCCTGGACTGGCGAACACTGAAGCTTTCTTT.

V is TRBV19 and J is TRBJ2-6, with 9 bases that match TRBD1. Trimming removed 3 bases from V and 0 bases from J; junction bases left unmatched: 6. This CDR3 is 18 amino acids long. Germline-derived CDR1 and CDR2 are LNHDA and SQIVND (reference sequence). The DNA for the CDR3 is TGTGCCAGTAGTATCTGGGGACAGGGCACCTCTGGGGCCAACGTCCTGACTTTC. This translates into CASSIWGQGTSGANVLTF. Complete variable domain (other parts from reference TRBV19 and TRBJ2-6): DGGITQSPKYLFRKEGQNVTLSCEQNLNHDAMYWYRQDPGQGLRLIYYSQIVNDFQKGDIAEGYSVSREKKESFPLTVTSAQKNPTAFYLCASSIWGQGTSGANVLTFGAGSRLTVL.

This clone was recorded only once. The gene calls are TRBV6-5 and TRBJ2-7; no clear D. The V end lost 10 bases, the J end lost 1 base, and 8 bases lay between the germline ends. The CDR3 is 11 residues long. Germline values: CDR1 MNHEY, CDR2 SVGAGI. CDR3: CATATSYEQYF. CDR3 DNA sequence: TGTGCCACCGCGACTTCCTACGAGCAGTACTTC.

This chain joins TRBV24-1 and TRBJ1-2; 7 bases line up with TRBD1. The CDR3 extends over 13 amino acids. V shed 4 bases, J shed 4 bases, and the junction held 2 bases outside the gene matches. The V gene's germline CDR1 is KGHDR and CDR2 SFDVKD. DNA for the CDR3: TGTGCCACCAGTGACCCAGGGGGCTATGGCTACACCTTC. It encodes CATSDPGGYGYTF.

The gene calls are TRBV2 and TRBJ1-6, with a weak D call TRBD1 (6 bases). Germline V gene sequence: CDR1 SNHLY, CDR2 FYNNEI. The V gene lost 7 bases and the J gene lost 7 bases, with 11 bases spanning the gap. The CDR3 totals 13 residues. CDR3 sequence: CASIRGGNSPLHF. CDR3 DNA: TGTGCCAGCATCAGGGGCGGGAATTCACCCCTCCACTTT.

The chain recombines TRBV28 with TRBJ1-3, with 7 nucleotides matching TRBD1. The J segment lost 2 bases and the V segment lost 1 base, leaving 5 bases of the junction unmatched. Looked up from germline, CDR1 is MDHEN and CDR2 is SYDVKM. The CDR3 runs to 16 residues. In DNA form, the CDR3 reads TGTGCCAGCAGTTTATACGGGACAGCCACTGGAAACACCATATATTTT. This sequence encodes CASSLYGTATGNTIYF.

The V call is TRBV6-5, the J call TRBJ2-3; a possible D gene is TRBD2 (6 bases). Trimming took 4 bases from V and 2 from J, leaving 16 bases between them. Germline CDR1 and CDR2: MNHEY and SVGAGI. The CDR3 spans 16 residues. Here the CDR3 reads CASSSRWASVTDTQYF. The CDR3 DNA follows: TGTGCCAGCAGTTCGAGGTGGGCTAGCGTCACAGATACGCAGTATTTT.

This chain connects TRBV9 to TRBJ2-3; perhaps TRBD2 as D (6 bases). Trimming left V 3 bases short and J 6 bases short, with 20 bases between. The CDR3 sequence is 16 residues long. The V gene's germline CDR1 is SGDLS and CDR2 YYNGEE. CDR3 sequence reads: CASSDSRDSIRDTQYF. The CDR3 nucleotides are TGTGCCAGCAGCGACTCCCGGGACTCCATACGGGATACGCAGTATTTT.

This chain links TRBV9 with TRBJ1-1, with 8 bases identical to TRBD1. The CDR3 is 17 amino acids. The ends lost 5 bases at V and 0 bases at J; junction bases unmatched: 12. Germline CDR1 reads SGDLS; CDR2 reads YYNGEE. The CDR3 DNA sequence: TGTGCCAGCAGAGAATTCGGGACAGGCCTTATGAACACTGAAGCTTTCTTT. This sequence encodes CASREFGTGLMNTEAFF.

The rearrangement joins TRBV6-1 to TRBJ2-5; D ambiguous. The V gene's germline CDR1 is MNHNS and CDR2 SASEGT. This CDR3 has 13 amino acids. Between the trimmed V and J ends, which lost 3 bases and 7 bases, there was a span of 12 bases. CDR3 residues: CASSDTRYRTQYF. The CDR3 DNA follows: TGTGCCAGCAGTGACACAAGGTACAGGACCCAGTACTTC.

The J gene is TRBJ1-2, the V gene TRBV30, with D possibly matching TRBD1 (6 bases). CDR3 size: 13 residues. Looked up from germline, CDR1 is GTSNPN and CDR2 is SVGIG (reference sequence). The germline V and J ends were trimmed by 8 bases and 2 bases, with 15 bases remaining between them. CDR3 sequence (DNA): TGTGCCGCCGTACGGACAGCCAACTATGGCTACACCTTC. This codes for CAAVRTANYGYTF.

The rearrangement links TRBV19 to TRBJ1-2; 10 bases are shared with TRBD1. The CDR3 consists of 11 residues. Germline V lookup: CDR1 LNHDA, CDR2 SQIVND (reference sequence). Germline trimming cut 6 bases from V and 8 bases from J; bases unmatched to any gene: 0. Here the CDR3 DNA reads TGTGCCAGTAGGACAGGGGGCGGCTACACCTTC. This gives the protein CASRTGGGYTF.

J is TRBJ1-2 and V is TRBV6-5, with 8 bases aligning to TRBD1. The germline CDR1 and CDR2 sequences are MNHEY and SVGAGI. Trimming cost V 5 bases and J 8 bases; bases outside gene matches: 10. The CDR3 loop spans 14 amino acids. DNA for the CDR3: TGTGCCAGCAGTCCCCACAACAGGGGGGAAGGCTACACCTTC. This encodes CASSPHNRGEGYTF.